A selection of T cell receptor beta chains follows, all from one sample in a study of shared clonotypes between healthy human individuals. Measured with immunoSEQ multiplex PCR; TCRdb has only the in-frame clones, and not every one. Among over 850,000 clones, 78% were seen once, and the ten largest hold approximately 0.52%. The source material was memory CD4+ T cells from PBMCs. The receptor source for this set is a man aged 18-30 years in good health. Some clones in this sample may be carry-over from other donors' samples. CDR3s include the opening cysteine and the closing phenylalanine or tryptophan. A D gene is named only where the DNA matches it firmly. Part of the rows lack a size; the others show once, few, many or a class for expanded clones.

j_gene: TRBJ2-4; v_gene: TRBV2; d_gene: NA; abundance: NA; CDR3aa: CASSDLYSKDIQYF
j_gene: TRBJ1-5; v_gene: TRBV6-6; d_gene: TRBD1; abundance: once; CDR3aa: CASIEQGAGQPQHF
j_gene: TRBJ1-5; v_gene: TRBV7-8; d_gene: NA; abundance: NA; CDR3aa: CASSEKRTVHSNQPQHF
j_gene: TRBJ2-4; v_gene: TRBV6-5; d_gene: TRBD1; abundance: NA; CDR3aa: CASSRQGWDIQYF
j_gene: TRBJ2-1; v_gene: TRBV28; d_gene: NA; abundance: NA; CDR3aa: CASRERGDEQFF
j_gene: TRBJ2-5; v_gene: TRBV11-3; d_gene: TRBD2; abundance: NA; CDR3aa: CASSFGLAGIETQYF
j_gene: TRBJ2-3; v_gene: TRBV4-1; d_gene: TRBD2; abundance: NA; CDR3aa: CASSQEGGTSGSPRSDTQYF
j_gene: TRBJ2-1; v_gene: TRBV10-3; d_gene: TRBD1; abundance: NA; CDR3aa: CAITRDREYEQFF
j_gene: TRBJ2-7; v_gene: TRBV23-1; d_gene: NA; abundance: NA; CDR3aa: CASHALIKPSYEQYF
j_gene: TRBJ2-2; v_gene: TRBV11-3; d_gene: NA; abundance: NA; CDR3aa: CASSLETGELFF
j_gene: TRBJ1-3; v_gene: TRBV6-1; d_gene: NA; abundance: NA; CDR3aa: CASRVHSGNTIYF
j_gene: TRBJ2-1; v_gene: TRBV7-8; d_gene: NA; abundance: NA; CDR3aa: CASSSGEGVANEQFF
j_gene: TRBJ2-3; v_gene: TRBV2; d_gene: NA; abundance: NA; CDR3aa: CASNPKRDTQYF
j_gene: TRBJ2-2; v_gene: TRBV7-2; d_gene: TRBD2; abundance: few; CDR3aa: CASSLGLAAGELFF
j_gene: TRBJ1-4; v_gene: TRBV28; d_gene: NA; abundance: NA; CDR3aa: CASSLPPLPTGTEKLFF
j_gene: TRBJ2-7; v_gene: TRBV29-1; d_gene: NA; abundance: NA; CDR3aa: CSVESGDNAPYEQYF
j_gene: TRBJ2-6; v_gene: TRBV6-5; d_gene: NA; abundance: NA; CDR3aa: CASSFRGSGANVLTF
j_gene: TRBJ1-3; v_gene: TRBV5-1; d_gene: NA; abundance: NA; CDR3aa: CASSLQRASSGNTIYF
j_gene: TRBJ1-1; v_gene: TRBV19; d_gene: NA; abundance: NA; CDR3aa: CASSILNRPTEAFF
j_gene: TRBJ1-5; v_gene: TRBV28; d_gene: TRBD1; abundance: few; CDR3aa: CASSFMGDRVNQPQHF
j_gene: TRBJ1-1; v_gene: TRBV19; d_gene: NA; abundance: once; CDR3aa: CASSMLISRVRNTEAFF
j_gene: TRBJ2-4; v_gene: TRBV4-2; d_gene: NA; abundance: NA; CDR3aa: CASSRNGGENIQYF
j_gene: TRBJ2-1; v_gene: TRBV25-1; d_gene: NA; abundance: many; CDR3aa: CASGGFNEQFF
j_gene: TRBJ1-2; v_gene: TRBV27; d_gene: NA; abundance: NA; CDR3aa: CASSLFYRSANYGYTF
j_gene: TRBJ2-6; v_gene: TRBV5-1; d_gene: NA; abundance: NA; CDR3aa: CASSQPTGANVLTF
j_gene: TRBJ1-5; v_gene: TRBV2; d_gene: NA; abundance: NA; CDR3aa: CACGGNSLDQPQHF
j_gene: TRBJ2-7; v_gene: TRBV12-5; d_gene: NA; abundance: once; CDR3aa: CASGLKGPNSSSDLYEQYF
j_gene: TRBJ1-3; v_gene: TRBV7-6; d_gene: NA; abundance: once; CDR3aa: CASSLGYPSSGNTIYF
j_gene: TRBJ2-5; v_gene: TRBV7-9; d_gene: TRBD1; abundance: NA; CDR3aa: CASSPGTGAYQETQYF
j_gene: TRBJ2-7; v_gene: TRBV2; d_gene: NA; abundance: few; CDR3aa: CASGAYEQYF
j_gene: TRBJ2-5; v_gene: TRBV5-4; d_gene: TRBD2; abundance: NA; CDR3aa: CASSLISGKQETQYF
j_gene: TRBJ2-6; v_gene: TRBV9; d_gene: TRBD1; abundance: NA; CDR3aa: CASSSRSQGANVLTF
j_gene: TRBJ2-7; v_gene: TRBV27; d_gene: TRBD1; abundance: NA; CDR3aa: CASSHETPTGSREQYF
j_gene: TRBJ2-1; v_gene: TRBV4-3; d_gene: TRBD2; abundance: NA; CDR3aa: CASSQDRRLAGYNEQFF
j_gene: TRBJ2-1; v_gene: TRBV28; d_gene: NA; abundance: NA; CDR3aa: CASRGQLGAYNEQFF
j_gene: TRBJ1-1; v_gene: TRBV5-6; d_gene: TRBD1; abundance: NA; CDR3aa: CASSLGQGVVLNTEAFF
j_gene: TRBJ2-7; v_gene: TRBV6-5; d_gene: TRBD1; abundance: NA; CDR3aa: CASSPPGQGSYEQYF
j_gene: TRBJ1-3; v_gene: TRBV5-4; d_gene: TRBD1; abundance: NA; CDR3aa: CASSLKGDRVFQSSGNTIYF
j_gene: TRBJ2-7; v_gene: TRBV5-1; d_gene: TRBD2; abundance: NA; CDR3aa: CASSLTSGRSEQYF
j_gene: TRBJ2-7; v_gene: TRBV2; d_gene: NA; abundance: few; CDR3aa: CASSDGERPGEQYF
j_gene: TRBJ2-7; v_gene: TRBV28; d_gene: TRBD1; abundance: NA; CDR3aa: CASSFIGRDRGLSEQYF
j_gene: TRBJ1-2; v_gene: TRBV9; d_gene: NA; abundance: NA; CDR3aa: CASSVGQSGNGYTF
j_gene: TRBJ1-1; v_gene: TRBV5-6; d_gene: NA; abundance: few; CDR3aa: CASQGQLNTEAFF
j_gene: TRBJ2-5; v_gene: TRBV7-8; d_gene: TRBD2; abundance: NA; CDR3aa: CASSLAGTNQETQYF
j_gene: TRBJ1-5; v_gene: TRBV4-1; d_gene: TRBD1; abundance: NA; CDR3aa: CASSHLTGEGRAQHF
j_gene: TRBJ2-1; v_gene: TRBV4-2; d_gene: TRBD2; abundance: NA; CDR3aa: CASSQGTSGARSDEQFF
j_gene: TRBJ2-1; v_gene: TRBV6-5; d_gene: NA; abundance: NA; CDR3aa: CASSVTRGDEQFF
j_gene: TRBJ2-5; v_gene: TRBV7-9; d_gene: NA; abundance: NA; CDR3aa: CASSLTGPQETQYF
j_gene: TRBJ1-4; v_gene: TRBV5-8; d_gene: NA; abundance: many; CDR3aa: CASSLGGDGEKLFF
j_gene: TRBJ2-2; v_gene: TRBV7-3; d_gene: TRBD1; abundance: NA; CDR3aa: CASRSGGMVTGELFF
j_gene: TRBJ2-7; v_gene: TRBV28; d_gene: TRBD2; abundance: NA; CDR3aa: CASSLSRLAGAYEQYF
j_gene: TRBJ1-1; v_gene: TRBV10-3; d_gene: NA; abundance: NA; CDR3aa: CAISEYQPNTEAFF
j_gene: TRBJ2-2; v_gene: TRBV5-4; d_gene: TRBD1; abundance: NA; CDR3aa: CASSSGTVKTGELFF
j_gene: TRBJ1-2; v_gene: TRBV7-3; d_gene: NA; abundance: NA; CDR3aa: CASSLIGQIFNYGYTF
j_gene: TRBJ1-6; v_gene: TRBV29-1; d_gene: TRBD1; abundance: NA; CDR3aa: CSVAGGPNSPLHF
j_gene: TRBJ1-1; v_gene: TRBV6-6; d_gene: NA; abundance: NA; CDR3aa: CASSYSVSVTEAFF
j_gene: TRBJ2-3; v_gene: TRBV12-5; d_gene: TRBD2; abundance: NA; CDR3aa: CASGFSGTGTDTQYF
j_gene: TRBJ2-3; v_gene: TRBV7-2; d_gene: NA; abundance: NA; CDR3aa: CASSLDFRGDTQYF
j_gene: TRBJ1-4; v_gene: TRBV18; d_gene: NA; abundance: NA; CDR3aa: CASSPGVTNEKLFF